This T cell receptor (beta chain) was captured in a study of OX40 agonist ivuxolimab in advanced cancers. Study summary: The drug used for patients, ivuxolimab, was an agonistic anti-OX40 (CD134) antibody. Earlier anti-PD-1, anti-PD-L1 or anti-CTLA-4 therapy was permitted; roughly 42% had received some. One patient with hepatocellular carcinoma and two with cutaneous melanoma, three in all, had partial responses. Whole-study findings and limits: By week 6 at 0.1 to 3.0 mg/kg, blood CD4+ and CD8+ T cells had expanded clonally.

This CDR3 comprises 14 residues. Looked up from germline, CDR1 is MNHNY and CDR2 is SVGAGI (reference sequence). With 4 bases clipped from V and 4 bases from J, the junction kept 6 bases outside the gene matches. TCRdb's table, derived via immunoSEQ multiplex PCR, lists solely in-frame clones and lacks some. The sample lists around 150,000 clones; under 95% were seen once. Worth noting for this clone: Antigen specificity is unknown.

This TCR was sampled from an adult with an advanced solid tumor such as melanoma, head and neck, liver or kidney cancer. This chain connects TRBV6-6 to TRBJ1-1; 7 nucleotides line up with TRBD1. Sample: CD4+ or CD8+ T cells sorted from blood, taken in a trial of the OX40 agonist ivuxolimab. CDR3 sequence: CASSFQGVGTEAFF. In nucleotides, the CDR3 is TGTGCCAGCAGTTTTCAGGGGGTGGGCACTGAAGCTTTCTTT.